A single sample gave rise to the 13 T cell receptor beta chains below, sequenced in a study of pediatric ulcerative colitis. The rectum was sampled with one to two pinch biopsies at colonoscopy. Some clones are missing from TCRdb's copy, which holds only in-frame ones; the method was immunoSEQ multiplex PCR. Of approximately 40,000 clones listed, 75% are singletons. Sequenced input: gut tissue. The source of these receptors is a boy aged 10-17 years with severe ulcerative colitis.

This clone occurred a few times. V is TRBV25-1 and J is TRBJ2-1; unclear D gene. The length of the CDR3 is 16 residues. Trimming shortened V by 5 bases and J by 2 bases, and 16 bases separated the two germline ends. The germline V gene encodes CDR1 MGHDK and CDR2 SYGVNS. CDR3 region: CASSRRQAGAYNEQFF. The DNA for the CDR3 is TGTGCCAGCAGTCGCAGGCAGGCCGGAGCCTACAATGAGCAGTTCTTC.

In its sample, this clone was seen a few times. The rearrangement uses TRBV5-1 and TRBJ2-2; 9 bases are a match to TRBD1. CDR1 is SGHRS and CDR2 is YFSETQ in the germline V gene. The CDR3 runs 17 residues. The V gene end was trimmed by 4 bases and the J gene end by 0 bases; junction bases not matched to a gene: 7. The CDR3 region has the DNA TGCGCCAGCAGCGGGGGACAGGGCCAGACGAACACCGGGGAGCTGTTTTTT. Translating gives CASSGGQGQTNTGELFF.

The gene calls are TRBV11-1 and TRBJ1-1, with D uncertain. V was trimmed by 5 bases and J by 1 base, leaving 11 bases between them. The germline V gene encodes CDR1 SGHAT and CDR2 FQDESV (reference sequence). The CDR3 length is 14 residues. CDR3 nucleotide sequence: TGTGCCAGCAGCCAGAGGACCGAGAACACTGAAGCTTTCTTT. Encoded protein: CASSQRTENTEAFF.

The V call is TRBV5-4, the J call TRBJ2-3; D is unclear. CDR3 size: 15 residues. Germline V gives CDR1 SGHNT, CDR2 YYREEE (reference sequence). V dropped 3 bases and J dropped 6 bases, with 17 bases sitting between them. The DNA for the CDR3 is TGTGCCAGCAGCTCGGGTCTTCCGGAGTGGGATACGCAGTATTTT. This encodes CASSSGLPEWDTQYF.

The CDR3 protein is CARSWWGTHKETQYF. CDR3 DNA sequence: TGTGCCAGAAGTTGGTGGGGGACACATAAAGAGACCCAGTACTTC. The chain combines TRBV5-3 with TRBJ2-5; tentative D call: TRBD1 (6 bases). TRBV5-3 is recorded as an ORF, its role being uncertain. V was shortened by 5 bases and J by 3 bases, with 17 bases between the two germline ends. The length of the CDR3 is 15 residues.

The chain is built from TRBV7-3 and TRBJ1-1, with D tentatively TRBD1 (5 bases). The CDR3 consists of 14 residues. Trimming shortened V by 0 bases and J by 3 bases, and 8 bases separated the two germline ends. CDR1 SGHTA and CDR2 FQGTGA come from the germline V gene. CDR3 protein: CASSLTGGHTEAFF. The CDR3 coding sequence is TGTGCCAGCAGCTTAACGGGGGGACACACTGAAGCTTTCTTT.

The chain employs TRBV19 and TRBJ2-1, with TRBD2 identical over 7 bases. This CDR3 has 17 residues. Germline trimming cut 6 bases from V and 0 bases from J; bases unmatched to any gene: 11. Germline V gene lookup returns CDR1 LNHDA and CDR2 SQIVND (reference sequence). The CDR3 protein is CASSPTSGGDSYNEQFF. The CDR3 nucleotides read TGTGCCAGTAGCCCGACTAGTGGGGGGGACTCCTACAATGAGCAGTTCTTC.

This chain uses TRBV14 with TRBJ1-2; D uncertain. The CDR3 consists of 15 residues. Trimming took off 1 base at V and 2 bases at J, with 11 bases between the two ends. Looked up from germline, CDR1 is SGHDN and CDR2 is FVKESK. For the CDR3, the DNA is TGTGCCAGCAGCCAAGCCCTGGCCGACAACTATGGCTACACCTTC. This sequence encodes CASSQALADNYGYTF.

The CDR3 here is CASSYSGGNYGYTF. The CDR3 DNA is TGTGCCAGCAGTTACTCGGGGGGAAACTATGGCTACACCTTC. The chain couples TRBV6-6 to TRBJ1-2; maybe TRBD1 (5 bases). Trimming shortened V by 0 bases and J by 2 bases, and 7 bases separated the two germline ends. From germline, CDR1 is MNHNY and CDR2 SVGAGI (reference sequence). This CDR3 spans 14 amino acids.

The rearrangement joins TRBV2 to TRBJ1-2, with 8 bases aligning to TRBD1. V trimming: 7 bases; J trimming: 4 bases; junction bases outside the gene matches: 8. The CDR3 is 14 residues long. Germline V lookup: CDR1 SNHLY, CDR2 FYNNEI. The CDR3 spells CASNQGALGYGYTF. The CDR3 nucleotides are TGTGCCAGCAACCAGGGGGCGCTTGGCTATGGCTACACCTTC.

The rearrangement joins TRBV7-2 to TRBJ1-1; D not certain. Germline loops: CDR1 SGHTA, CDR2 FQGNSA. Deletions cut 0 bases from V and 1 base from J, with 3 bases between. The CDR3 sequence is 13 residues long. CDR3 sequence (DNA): TGTGCCAGCAGCTTAGCTGAGAACACTGAAGCTTTCTTT. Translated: CASSLAENTEAFF.

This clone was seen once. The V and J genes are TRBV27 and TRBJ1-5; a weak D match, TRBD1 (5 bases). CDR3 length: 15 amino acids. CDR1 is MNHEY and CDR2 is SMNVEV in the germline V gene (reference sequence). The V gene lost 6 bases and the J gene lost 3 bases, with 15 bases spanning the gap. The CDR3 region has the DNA TGTGCCAGCAGATACGGGGGTTCTAACAATCAGCCCCAGCATTTT. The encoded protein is CASRYGGSNNQPQHF.

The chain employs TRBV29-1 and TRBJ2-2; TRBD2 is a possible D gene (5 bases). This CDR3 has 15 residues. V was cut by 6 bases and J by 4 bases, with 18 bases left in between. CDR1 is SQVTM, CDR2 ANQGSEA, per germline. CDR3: CSVRYGVVATGELFF. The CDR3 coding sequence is TGCAGCGTCCGCTACGGGGTAGTCGCCACCGGGGAGCTGTTTTTT.